This T cell receptor beta chain was profiled in a study of vaccination effects on CD4 cells after COVID-19. The overall study: Post-vaccine sampling occurred a median 72 days after the second dose.

The length of the CDR3 is 16 residues. Germline V CDR1 and CDR2: SGDLS, YYNGEE. V was pared by 2 bases and J by 7 bases, with 7 bases of the junction left unmatched. Repertoires were generated with immunoSEQ multiplex PCR, while TCRdb's copy carries only in-frame clones and drops some. The sample has 50,000 to 70,000 clones; over 75% are singletons. Of note for this clone: Its antigen remains unidentified.

At the end of nine to ten days of culture, CD4+ T cells were isolated. Each participant was given two doses of one vaccine (BNT162b2 or mRNA-1273). Absence of prior SARS-CoV-2 infection characterized the vaccine recipients, who showed negative nucleocapsid antibodies. Cells had half their medium changed to IL-2 medium on days 3 and 7. The material was CD4+ T cells from PBMCs cultured without peptide, obtained after COVID-19 vaccination. The chain links TRBV9 to TRBJ2-2; 11 nucleotides match TRBD1. This TCR came from a human donor who received a COVID-19 vaccine. The CDR3 sequence is CASSVQGGQGDGELFF. In DNA, the CDR3 is TGTGCCAGCAGCGTGCAAGGGGGACAGGGGGACGGGGAGCTGTTTTTT.